The present entry profiles one T cell receptor (beta chain) with its context. The data are from a study of blood T cell repertoires in COVID-19. The overall study: Donors in the United States, Italy and Spain gave samples during acute or convalescent COVID-19. T cells, B-cell-depleted T cells, or PBMCs supplied cDNA or gDNA.

In the original processing: Estimation of nucleated cell counts was performed using reference gene primer amplification. Only in-frame clones appear in the TCRdb table, and some are missing; sequencing was by immunoSEQ multiplex PCR. V and J calls and clone size are as listed in that table; D and trimming were resolved from the DNA. The top ten clones hold approximately 24% of a sample with 150,000 or so clones, about 88% of them seen once. Germline V gives CDR1 SGHNT, CDR2 YYREEE (reference sequence). Trimming took off 3 bases at V and 0 bases at J, with 6 bases between the two ends. The CDR3 totals 13 residues.

The TCR was taken from a man between 60 and 75 years old with acute or convalescent COVID-19. Sequencing was carried out using peripheral blood. The chain recombines TRBV5-4 with TRBJ1-1; maybe TRBD1 (5 bases). CDR3 coding DNA: TGTGCCAGCAGCTCGACAGTGAACACTGAAGCTTTCTTT. Its protein product is CASSSTVNTEAFF.